The present TCR beta chain was sequenced within a study of blood T cell repertoires in COVID-19. Overall study: Samples came from the United States, Italy and Spain, spanning acute and convalescent COVID-19. The analysed material was cDNA or gDNA that came from T cells, B-cell-depleted T cells, or PBMCs.

CDR3 length: 14 residues. V was shortened by 9 bases and J by 0 bases, with 14 bases between the two germline ends. Original data processing: Amplification from reference gene primers served as the basis for estimated nucleated cell counts. Here immunoSEQ multiplex PCR was the method, and the copy in TCRdb shows in-frame clones only, minus some. The V and J calls and the clone size are those of that table, but D and trimming were determined from the DNA. The repertoire holds about 53,000 clones, with 90% as singletons. The source is a human donor in a cohort sampled during active COVID-19. The rearrangement joins TRBV23-1 to TRBJ2-5, with D possibly being TRBD2 (6 bases). TRBV23-1 is noted as an ORF with a role that remains uncertain. Input material: peripheral blood. This chain's CDR3 is CARWRAAYQETQYF. CDR3 nucleotide sequence: TGCGCCAGATGGAGGGCGGCGTACCAAGAGACCCAGTACTTC.